A selection of T cell receptor beta chains follows, all from one sample in a study of early T cells in non-severe SARS-CoV-2 infection. MiXCR, applied by TCRdb to the 5' RACE reads, yields one record per CDR3 protein. The table shows fewer than 100,000 distinct CDR3 sequences, with about 17% occurring only once. Source material: whole blood. The receptor set was obtained from an adult who was a healthcare worker with PCR-confirmed SARS-CoV-2 infection or an uninfected control (not recorded which). The CDR3 runs from the conserved cysteine through the conserved F or W. A D gene is named only where the DNA matches it firmly. Rows may omit the clone size; those that give it use once, few, many or a size class.

CDR3aa	CDR3nt	abundance	d_gene	v_gene	j_gene
CASSFISGGRTDTQYF	TGTGCCAGCAGCTTTATTTCGGGAGGGAGGACAGATACGCAGTATTTT	few	TRBD2	TRBV11-2	TRBJ2-3
CASSFTGVGNSPLHF	TGTGCCAGCAGCTTCACCGGGGTCGGTAATTCACCCCTCCACTTT	-	-	TRBV7-9	TRBJ1-6
CATSGRNTEAFF	TGTGCCACCAGTGGAAGGAACACTGAAGCTTTCTTT	-	-	TRBV24-1	TRBJ1-1
CASSLGSGGSTDTQYF	TGTGCCAGCAGCTTAGGTAGCGGGGGAAGCACAGATACGCAGTATTTT	few	TRBD2	TRBV7-6	TRBJ2-3
CASSPWTVPTDTQYF	TGCGCCAGCAGCCCGTGGACAGTTCCCACAGATACGCAGTATTTT	-	-	TRBV4-1	TRBJ2-3
CASSYPLSGTHTQETQYF	TGTGCCAGCAGTTACCCACTTAGCGGGACCCATACCCAAGAGACCCAGTACTTC	few	TRBD2	TRBV6-2/TRBV6-3	TRBJ2-5
CSARGLGSGETQYF	TGCAGTGCTAGAGGTCTAGGGTCCGGAGAGACCCAGTACTTC	few	-	TRBV20-1	TRBJ2-5
CASSPAQVYEQYF	TGTGCCAGCAGCCCGGCACAGGTCTACGAGCAGTACTTC	once	-	TRBV5-6	TRBJ2-7
CSASGTPNTGELFF	TGCAGCGCTTCCGGGACACCGAACACCGGGGAGCTGTTTTTT	-	-	TRBV29-1	TRBJ2-2
CASSQGASYNTEAFF	TGTGCCAGCAGCCAAGGGGCCTCCTACAACACTGAAGCTTTCTTT	-	-	TRBV14	TRBJ1-1
CAWSVLKGGRETQYF	TGTGCCTGGAGTGTACTGAAAGGGGGAAGAGAGACCCAGTACTTC	-	-	TRBV30	TRBJ2-5
CASSWLGVRAGELFF	TGTGCCAGCAGTTGGCTGGGGGTCCGGGCCGGGGAGCTGTTTTTT	few	-	TRBV12-3/TRBV12-4	TRBJ2-2
CASSSGAGELFF	TGTGCTAGCAGCTCAGGGGCCGGGGAGCTGTTTTTT	few	-	TRBV7-7	TRBJ2-2
CASSEWGPPNTEAFF	TGCGCCAGCAGTGAGTGGGGTCCACCTAACACTGAAGCTTTCTTT	many	-	TRBV10-1	TRBJ1-1
CASSPTSGRAYEQYF	TGTGCCAGCTCACCAACTAGCGGGAGAGCCTACGAGCAGTACTTC	many	TRBD2	TRBV18	TRBJ2-7
CASRQGEGADTQYF	TGCGCCAGCAGACAGGGGGAAGGCGCAGATACGCAGTATTTT	many	TRBD1	TRBV4-1	TRBJ2-3
CASSQGLNNEQFF	TGTGCCAGCAGCCAGGGACTAAACAATGAGCAGTTCTTC	-	TRBD2	TRBV7-3	TRBJ2-1
CASSLWTTDTQYF	TGTGCCAGCAGTTTATGGACCACAGATACGCAGTATTTT	-	-	TRBV12-3/TRBV12-4	TRBJ2-3
CSARAEDTQYF	TGCAGTGCTAGAGCAGAAGATACGCAGTATTTT	few	-	TRBV20-1	TRBJ2-3
CASSSALLAGPTDTQYF	TGCGCCAGCAGCTCCGCACTACTAGCGGGACCCACAGATACGCAGTATTTT	few	TRBD2	TRBV5-1	TRBJ2-3
CASSESWDRPYGYTF	TGTGCCAGCAGTGAAAGCTGGGACAGGCCCTATGGCTACACCTTC	-	TRBD1	TRBV6-1	TRBJ1-2
CASSSSGQGVRPQHF	TGTGCCAGTAGTAGCTCCGGACAGGGCGTCAGGCCCCAGCATTTT	-	TRBD1	TRBV19	TRBJ1-5
CASSYSNRGTRVGELFF	TGTGCCAGCAGTTACTCTAATAGGGGGACGAGGGTCGGGGAGCTGTTTTTT	-	-	TRBV6-6	TRBJ2-2
CASGLVHHPNTGELFF	TGTGCTAGTGGTTTGGTACACCACCCGAACACCGGGGAGCTGTTTTTT	-	-	TRBV12-5	TRBJ2-2
CASSRSNNEQFF	TGTGCCAGCAGCCGATCAAACAATGAGCAGTTCTTC	many	-	TRBV12-3/TRBV12-4	TRBJ2-1
CASSTVGQGRNSPLHF	TGTGCCAGCAGTACCGTTGGACAGGGTAGGAATTCACCCCTCCACTTT	-	TRBD1	TRBV27	TRBJ1-6
CASSSRWATYEQYF	TGTGCCAGCAGCTCTCGGTGGGCGACCTACGAGCAGTACTTC	few	-	TRBV11-2	TRBJ2-7
CASSQDSGQGVNEQFF	TGCGCCAGCAGCCAAGACTCCGGACAGGGGGTAAATGAGCAGTTCTTC	many	TRBD1	TRBV4-1	TRBJ2-1
CASSLVGDEQYF	TGTGCCAGCAGCTTAGTAGGGGACGAGCAGTACTTC	-	-	TRBV11-2	TRBJ2-7
CANIGTPIQETQYF	TGTGCCAATATCGGGACACCTATCCAAGAGACCCAGTACTTC	-	-	TRBV5-5	TRBJ2-5
CATSEAGWYEQYF	TGTGCCACCTCGGAAGCGGGGTGGTACGAGCAGTACTTC	-	TRBD2	TRBV25-1	TRBJ2-7
CASSEIGPEGGYTF	TGCGCCAGCAGTGAGATAGGGCCGGAGGGGGGCTACACCTTC	-	-	TRBV10-2	TRBJ1-2
CASSYLRVTSASDNEQFF	TGTGCCAGCAGTTACCTCAGGGTAACTAGCGCCAGTGACAATGAGCAGTTCTTC	few	TRBD2	TRBV6-9	TRBJ2-1
CASSQTGSQLLAKNIQYF	TGTGCCAGCTCACAAACAGGGTCCCAACTACTAGCCAAAAACATTCAGTACTTC	few	-	TRBV18	TRBJ2-4
CATSRDPDGSEQYF	TGTGCCACCAGCAGAGATCCCGACGGGAGCGAGCAGTACTTC	-	-	TRBV15	TRBJ2-7
CASSRPQSRGLYEQYF	TGTGCCAGCAGCCGGCCCCAGAGCAGGGGGTTGTACGAGCAGTACTTC	-	TRBD1	TRBV3-1	TRBJ2-7
CSARDRRDIQYF	TGCAGTGCTAGAGACCGCCGGGACATTCAGTACTTC	-	-	TRBV20-1	TRBJ2-4
CATSGEGTTQGDQPQHF	TGTGCCACCAGTGGGGAAGGAACTACACAGGGGGATCAGCCCCAGCATTTT	-	TRBD1	TRBV24-1	TRBJ1-5
CASTRTSGGASTGELFF	TGTGCCAGCACCAGGACTAGCGGGGGGGCTAGCACCGGGGAGCTGTTTTTT	-	-	TRBV21-1	TRBJ2-2
CASRSSGRHEQYF	TGTGCCAGCAGGTCTAGCGGGAGGCACGAGCAGTACTTC	few	TRBD2	TRBV28	TRBJ2-7
CASSVEGYEQYF	TGTGCCAGCAGCGTAGAGGGCTACGAGCAGTACTTC	-	-	TRBV9	TRBJ2-7
CASSLKGLDSGANVLTF	TGTGCCAGCAGTTTGAAGGGTTTGGACTCTGGGGCCAACGTCCTGACTTTC	medium-sized	-	TRBV12-3/TRBV12-4	TRBJ2-6